These 28 T cell receptor beta chains were all obtained from the same sample, sequenced in a study of T cell repertoires in ileal Crohn's disease. The protocol was immunoSEQ multiplex PCR, while the TCRdb copy is restricted to in-frame clones and leaves out a portion. The sample lists 2,000 or so clones, roughly 91% occurring once. Documented time point: neoterminal ileum biopsy at postoperative endoscopy, about 6 months after surgery. The sample taken for sequencing was ileal tissue. The receptors stem from an adult with Crohn's disease.

The gene calls are TRBV5-1 and TRBJ1-3, with 9 bases matching TRBD1. The length of the CDR3 is 17 residues. Germline assignment: CDR1 SGHRS and CDR2 YFSETQ. The trim removed 3 bases at V and 0 bases at J, leaving 7 bases unmatched. The CDR3 DNA is TGCGCCAGCAGCTCGAGGGGGACAGGGACCTCTGGAAACACCATATATTTT. Protein sequence: CASSSRGTGTSGNTIYF.

The J gene is TRBJ2-7, the V gene TRBV7-9; D perhaps matches TRBD1 (5 bases). The CDR3 is 16 residues long. V dropped 4 bases and J dropped 3 bases, with 19 bases sitting between them. The germline V gene encodes CDR1 SEHNR and CDR2 FQNEAQ (reference sequence). DNA for the CDR3: TGTGCCAGCAGCTCAGTTAACAGGTGGGGCCTCTACGAGCAGTACGTC. Translation: CASSSVNRWGLYEQYV.

This sequence joins TRBV7-8 and TRBJ2-2; D might be TRBD1 or TRBD2, each matching 6 bases. Trimming took 0 bases from V and 6 from J, leaving 11 bases between them. The germline V gene encodes CDR1 SGHVS and CDR2 FQNEAQ. This CDR3 region has 15 residues. The CDR3 DNA is TGTGCCAGCAGCTTAGCGGAGGGGGGTGCCGGGGAGCTGTTTTTT. This gives the protein CASSLAEGGAGELFF.

The V and J genes are TRBV19 and TRBJ2-2; 8 positions match TRBD2. Unmatched junction bases numbered 18, after V lost 7 bases and J lost 5 bases. The CDR3 runs 18 residues. Germline-derived CDR1 and CDR2 are LNHDA and SQIVND (reference sequence). CDR3 coding DNA: TGTGCCAGTACGGCTGTCTCGGGGGTAGCGGGGTTAACCGGGGAGCTGTTTTTT. Protein product: CASTAVSGVAGLTGELFF.

The chain joins TRBV27 to TRBJ2-7; no definite D call. V lost 0 bases, J lost 0 bases, and 6 bases lay in between. Germline V gene sequence: CDR1 MNHEY, CDR2 SMNVEV (reference sequence). This CDR3 is built from 14 residues. Here the CDR3 reads CASSLSGHSYEQYV. In DNA form, the CDR3 reads TGTGCCAGCAGTTTATCGGGTCACTCCTACGAGCAGTACGTC.

This clone was seen only once. The chain uses TRBV7-8 and TRBJ2-1; TRBD2 matches 15 bases. Trimming at V came to 4 bases and at J to 4 bases, leaving 5 bases not matched to a gene. The germline gives CDR1 SGHVS, CDR2 FQNEAQ. This CDR3 spans 17 amino acids. CDR3 DNA sequence: TGTGCCAGCAGCTCCTGGACTAGCGGGAGGGATTACAATGAGCAGTTCTTC. Its translation is CASSSWTSGRDYNEQFF. Looking up the rest from reference TRBV7-8 and TRBJ2-1 gives the full variable domain: GAGVSQSPRYKVAKRGQDVALRCDPISGHVSLFWYQQALGQGPEFLTYFQNEAQLDKSGLPSDRFFAERPEGSVSTLKIQRTQQEDSAVYLCASSSWTSGRDYNEQFFGPGTRLTVL.

The chain employs TRBV5-1 and TRBJ1-6; D is unclear. The CDR3 sequence is 15 residues long. The germline V gene encodes CDR1 SGHRS and CDR2 YFSETQ. The V end was cut by 0 bases, the J end by 7 bases, with 11 bases between. The CDR3 is CASSLGFGNNSPLHF. The CDR3 DNA reads TGCGCCAGCAGCTTGGGATTCGGGAACAATTCACCCCTCCACTTT.

This sequence joins TRBV27 and TRBJ1-4, with a tentative D call TRBD1 (6 bases). Germline-derived CDR1 and CDR2 are MNHEY and SMNVEV (reference sequence). V gave up 3 bases and J gave up 3 bases, with 14 bases separating them. The CDR3 totals 16 residues. The CDR3 region is CASSFWGGGANEKLFF. CDR3 in DNA: TGTGCCAGCAGTTTTTGGGGAGGGGGAGCTAATGAAAAACTGTTTTTT.

The sample holds one count of this clone. The chain joins TRBV21-1 to TRBJ2-7. TRBV21-1 is assigned pseudogene status. This CDR3 is built from 16 residues. The DNA of the CDR3 is TGTGCCAGCAGCAAAGTTTCGGGCCCAGTCGGGTACGAGCAGTACGTC. This sequence encodes CASSKVSGPVGYEQYV.

This clone was observed once. The rearrangement uses TRBV19 and TRBJ2-6; the D is unclear. The germline V and J ends were trimmed by 2 bases and 5 bases, with 19 bases remaining between them. The CDR3 spans 18 residues. The germline CDR1 and CDR2 sequences are LNHDA and SQIVND (reference sequence). The CDR3 loop is CASSIQRKSQSRANVLTF. The CDR3 region has the DNA TGTGCCAGTAGTATACAACGGAAATCACAAAGTCGGGCCAACGTCCTGACTTTC.

The genes are TRBV7-2 and TRBJ2-2, with D possibly being TRBD1 (6 bases). V lost 2 bases and J lost 6, with 13 bases in between. Germline V CDR1 and CDR2: SGHTA, FQGNSA. The CDR3 contains 15 residues. CDR3 nucleotide sequence: TGTGCCAGCAGCTTAACAGGGTATTTGGCCGGGGAGCTGTTTTTT. Its protein product is CASSLTGYLAGELFF.

This chain links TRBV18 with TRBJ2-1; D may be TRBD2 (5 bases). This CDR3 has 13 amino acids. From germline, CDR1 is KGHSH and CDR2 LQKENI. V lost 4 bases and J 4 bases, leaving 8 bases between the germline ends. The CDR3 DNA is TGTGCCAGCTCACTTGGACTTTACAATGAGCAGTTCTTC. It codes for CASSLGLYNEQFF.

The CDR3 sequence: CASSRQGGNEKLFF. The CDR3 nucleotides are TGTGCCAGCAGCCGACAGGGGGGGAATGAAAAACTGTTTTTT. The V gene is TRBV7-6, the J gene TRBJ1-4; 9 bases are shared with TRBD1. After removal of 5 bases from V and 5 bases from J, the junction contained 3 bases not matched to a gene. Germline-derived CDR1 and CDR2 are SGHVS and FNYEAQ. This CDR3 has 14 residues.

Of note for this clone: Germline is not matched at one junction end, which may reflect a read error. The identical CDR3 is also encoded by other nucleotide sequences in the sample. The chain is built from TRBV14 and TRBJ1-2; no definite D call. Germline V gene sequence: CDR1 SGHDN, CDR2 FVKESK. This CDR3 spans 13 amino acids. This chain's CDR3 is CASSQGKVYGYTF. CDR3 nucleotides: TGCGCCAGCAGCCAAGGAAAAGTCTATGGCTACACCTTC.

V and J are TRBV21-1 and TRBJ1-5; the D call of TRBD1 is as the table states it, not checked on the DNA. TRBV21-1 constitutes a pseudogene. This CDR3 is 17 amino acids long. CDR3: CASSKEGTDYSNQPQHF. DNA for the CDR3: TGTGCCAGCAGCAAAGAGGGGACAGATTATAGCAATCAGCCCCAGCATTTT.

This clone was seen once. The chain uses TRBV6-5 and TRBJ2-3; D is possibly TRBD1 or TRBD2 (5 bases each). Germline CDR1 and CDR2: MNHEY and SVGAGI. V shed 10 bases and J shed 4 bases, with 12 bases lying between them. The CDR3 runs 12 residues. CDR3 in DNA: TGTGCCACCGGTGGGGGAGCAGATACGCAGTATTTT. Its translation is CATGGGADTQYF.

V usage is TRBV30 and J usage is TRBJ2-7; no firm D call. Trimming stripped 2 bases from V and 9 bases from J, with 14 bases between. Germline assignment: CDR1 GTSNPN and CDR2 SVGIG (reference sequence). The CDR3 is 12 residues long. The DNA for the CDR3 is TGTGCCTGGAGTTCTGGCCGTAGAGGGCAGTACGTC. This translates into CAWSSGRRGQYV.

The chain links TRBV7-2 to TRBJ1-2; TRBD1 matches at 7 bases. There are 15 residues in the CDR3. Looked up from germline, CDR1 is SGHTA and CDR2 is FQGNSA. V lost 5 bases and J lost 7; bases outside the gene matches: 13. The CDR3 DNA sequence: TGTGCCAGCAGCATAGACAGGGCCAGCCTCCGTGGCTACACCTTC. This codes for CASSIDRASLRGYTF. The variable domain in full, completed from reference TRBV7-2 and TRBJ1-2, reads GAGVSQSPSNKVTEKGKDVELRCDPISGHTALYWYRQSLGQGLEFLIYFQGNSAPDKSGLPSDRFSAERTGGSVSTLTIQRTQQEDSAVYLCASSIDRASLRGYTFGSGTRLTVV.

This clone was observed a single time. This sequence joins TRBV6-5 and TRBJ2-4, with D perhaps TRBD1 (5 bases). The V end was cut by 5 bases, the J end by 12 bases, with 11 bases between. CDR3 size: 11 residues. In germline, CDR1 is MNHEY, CDR2 SVGAGI. CDR3 amino acids: CASSNQGSQYF. The DNA for the CDR3 is TGTGCCAGCAGTAACCAGGGTTCTCAGTACTTC.

The chain links TRBV11-2 to TRBJ2-5; 8 positions match TRBD1. The CDR3 spans 13 residues. V dropped 5 bases and J dropped 3; count of bases not matched to a gene: 2. Germline CDR1 SGHAT, CDR2 FQNNGV. The CDR3, as DNA: TGTGCCAGCAGCAAGGACAGGGAAGAGACCCAGTACTTC. This gives the protein CASSKDREETQYF.

The chain links TRBV5-1 to TRBJ2-1; D is undetermined. The CDR3 contains 13 residues. CDR1 and CDR2 (germline): SGHRS, YFSETQ. Trimming took off 6 bases at V and 4 bases at J, with 11 bases between the two ends. CDR3 sequence (DNA): TGCGCCAGCAAGGCCCCTGGATACAATGAGCAGTTCTTC. It codes for CASKAPGYNEQFF. The full variable domain, with the rest looked up from reference TRBV5-1 and TRBJ2-1, is KAGVTQTPRYLIKTRGQQVTLSCSPISGHRSVSWYQQTPGQGLQFLFEYFSETQRNKGNFPGRFSGRQFSNSRSEMNVSTLELGDSALYLCASKAPGYNEQFFGPGTRLTVL.

This clone was detected once. The chain links TRBV7-9 to TRBJ1-1, with D possibly TRBD1 on 5 matching bases. V was clipped by 6 bases and J by 5 bases, with 7 bases between them. CDR3 size: 11 residues. Germline CDR1 and CDR2: SEHNR and FQNEAQ (reference sequence). The CDR3 DNA reads TGTGCCAGCAGGAAGGGGACTGAAGCTTTCTTT. Its protein is CASRKGTEAFF.

This clone was detected once. The rearrangement joins TRBV5-6 to TRBJ1-1; D is perhaps TRBD1 (5 bases). This CDR3 comprises 15 residues. Looked up from germline, CDR1 is SGHDT and CDR2 is YYEEEE. Trimming removed 4 bases from V and 1 base from J, with 14 bases in between. The CDR3: CASSRSGHQNTEAFF. The CDR3 DNA sequence: TGTGCCAGCAGCCGCTCTGGACACCAGAACACTGAAGCTTTCTTT.

The chain carries TRBV27 and TRBJ1-6, with no clear D. CDR3 length: 13 amino acids. V dropped 5 bases and J dropped 7 bases, with 9 bases sitting between them. Per the germline V gene, CDR1 is MNHEY and CDR2 is SMNVEV (reference sequence). CDR3 amino acids: CASSAGGNSPLHF. CDR3 DNA sequence: TGTGCCAGCAGTGCGGGAGGGAATTCACCCCTCCACTTT.

This clone was detected only once. This chain joins TRBV27 and TRBJ1-2; D may be TRBD1 (6 bases). The CDR3 consists of 17 residues. CDR1 MNHEY and CDR2 SMNVEV come from the germline V gene (reference sequence). V dropped 5 bases and J dropped 1 base, with 20 bases sitting between them. The chain's CDR3 is CASSPSGGAGFNYGYTF. The DNA of the CDR3 is TGTGCCAGCAGTCCTTCTGGGGGCGCGGGTTTTAACTATGGCTACACCTTC.

The chain links TRBV27 to TRBJ1-1; 9 bases map to TRBD1. The CDR3 has 15 amino acids. The germline gives CDR1 MNHEY, CDR2 SMNVEV (reference sequence). J lost 2 bases, V lost 5 bases, and 6 bases had no gene match. The CDR3 DNA is TGTGCCAGCAGTCTATACAGGGGGCTAAACACTGAAGCTTTCTTT. Its translation: CASSLYRGLNTEAFF.

The gene calls are TRBV13 and TRBJ2-1; TRBD1 agrees at 8 bases. Germline V CDR1 and CDR2: PRHDT, FYEKMQ (reference sequence). The V and J ends lost 2 bases and 7 bases, in that order; junction bases with no gene match: 13. This CDR3 comprises 17 residues. CDR3 sequence: CASSLKVGQGASNEQFF. The CDR3 DNA follows: TGTGCCAGCAGCTTAAAAGTTGGGCAGGGGGCTTCAAATGAGCAGTTCTTC. Full variable domain (remainder filled in from reference TRBV13 and TRBJ2-1): AAGVIQSPRHLIKEKRETATLKCYPIPRHDTVYWYQQGPGQDPQFLISFYEKMQSDKGSIPDRFSAQQFSDYHSELNMSSLELGDSALYFCASSLKVGQGASNEQFFGPGTRLTVL.

The V and J genes are TRBV7-9 and TRBJ2-1; 10 bases line up with TRBD2. This CDR3 is 16 amino acids long. V lost 6 bases to trimming and J lost 5 bases; unmatched junction nucleotides: 10. From germline, CDR1 is SEHNR and CDR2 FQNEAQ (reference sequence). CDR3 sequence reads: CASRPLRTSGNNEQFF. The CDR3 coding sequence is TGTGCCAGCAGGCCTCTCCGGACTAGCGGAAACAATGAGCAGTTCTTC. The variable domain in full, with the rest retrieved from reference TRBV7-9 and TRBJ2-1, is DTGVSQNPRHKITKRGQNVTFRCDPISEHNRLYWYRQTLGQGPEFLTYFQNEAQLEKSRLLSDRFSAERPKGSFSTLEIQRTEQGDSAMYLCASRPLRTSGNNEQFFGPGTRLTVL.